This entry lists 24 T cell receptor beta chains sequenced from one sample in a study of glioma-infiltrating T cells after dendritic cell vaccination. Libraries were prepared by immunoSEQ multiplex PCR; TCRdb keeps only in-frame clonotypes and omits some of them. The sample lists 98,000 or so clones, less than 90% occurring once. The time point is: after dendritic cell vaccination, including at tumor progression/relapse. The material was blood, obtained after dendritic cell vaccination. Receptors were obtained from a human donor with glioblastoma.

V usage is TRBV28 and J usage is TRBJ2-3; 11 nucleotides align to TRBD1. This CDR3 comprises 15 residues. Germline CDR1 and CDR2: MDHEN and SYDVKM. V shed 6 bases and J 3 bases; nucleotides not matched to a gene: 5. CDR3 amino acids: CASRTGQGATDTQYF. The CDR3, as DNA: TGTGCCAGCAGAACCGGACAGGGGGCAACAGATACGCAGTATTTT.

Here the CDR3 DNA reads TGTGCCAGCTCACCGCGGCCGGGGGACGGGACTGAAGCTTTCTTT. It codes for CASSPRPGDGTEAFF. V gene TRBV18 combines with J gene TRBJ1-1; maybe TRBD1 (5 bases). The CDR3 runs to 15 residues. The germline gives CDR1 KGHSH, CDR2 LQKENI. Trimming stripped 3 bases from V and 5 bases from J, with 16 bases between. Looking up the rest from reference TRBV18 and TRBJ1-1 gives the full variable domain: NAGVMQNPRHLVRRRGQEARLRCSPMKGHSHVYWYRQLPEEGLKFMVYLQKENIIDESGMPKERFSAEFPKEGPSILRIQQVVRGDSAAYFCASSPRPGDGTEAFFGQGTRLTVV.

J is TRBJ2-5 and V is TRBV9; TRBD2 aligns across 8 bases. The J segment lost 5 bases and the V segment lost 4 bases, leaving 10 bases of the junction unmatched. CDR1 and CDR2 from the germline V gene are SGDLS and YYNGEE. This CDR3 comprises 15 residues. CDR3 nucleotides: TGTGCCAGCAGCTCGATCCGGGGGGGCCGGGAGACCCAGTACTTC. Protein sequence: CASSSIRGGRETQYF.

CDR3 DNA sequence: TGTGCCACGTGGACGAATGGAGGGAACACTGAAGCTTTCTTT. Its protein product is CATWTNGGNTEAFF. The chain combines TRBV6-5 with TRBJ1-1; D is unclear. CDR1 is MNHEY and CDR2 is SVGAGI in the germline V gene. This CDR3 region has 14 residues. The germline V and J ends were trimmed by 10 bases and 1 base, with 16 bases remaining between them.

This clone was recorded a few times. The rearrangement links TRBV18 to TRBJ1-3; TRBD1 matches at 8 bases. The CDR3 is 16 amino acids. V trimming: 5 bases; J trimming: 4 bases; junction bases outside the gene matches: 10. Germline V gives CDR1 KGHSH, CDR2 LQKENI. This chain's CDR3 is CASSEMDRVSGNTIYF. The CDR3 coding sequence is TGTGCCAGCTCAGAGATGGACAGGGTTAGCGGAAACACCATATATTTT.

This clone came up once. The chain carries TRBV2 and TRBJ2-7, with a tentative D call TRBD1 (6 bases). V was pared by 5 bases and J by 0 bases, with 14 bases between. The CDR3 is 15 residues long. In germline, CDR1 is SNHLY, CDR2 FYNNEI. The CDR3 here is CASSLTGPSSYEQYF. The CDR3 bases are TGTGCCAGCAGTCTAACAGGGCCAAGCTCCTACGAGCAGTACTTC.

This clone was counted between two and nine times. This chain joins TRBV10-2 and TRBJ1-1; 7 bases are shared with TRBD1. J lost 12 bases, V lost 9 bases, and 16 bases had no gene match. CDR1 is WSHSY, CDR2 SAAADI, per germline. The CDR3 is 13 residues long. The CDR3 is CASRAGTERDPFF. CDR3 nucleotides: TGCGCCAGTAGAGCCGGGACAGAAAGAGATCCTTTCTTT.

The chain recombines TRBV20-1 with TRBJ2-7; D ambiguous. Germline lookup yields CDR1 DFQATT and CDR2 SNEGSKA (reference sequence). V was shortened by 2 bases and J by 4 bases, with 6 bases between the two germline ends. The CDR3 sequence is 11 residues long. The CDR3 loop reads CSARLRYEQYF. DNA of the CDR3: TGCAGTGCTAGACTTCGGTACGAGCAGTACTTC.

Details on this clone: Other DNA sequences in the sample encode the same CDR3. V gene TRBV6-5 combines with J gene TRBJ2-7; 8 positions agree with TRBD2. The CDR3 length is 13 residues. Per the germline V gene, CDR1 is MNHEY and CDR2 is SVGAGI. With V trimmed by 8 bases and J by 0 bases, 3 bases remained unmatched. In nucleotides, the CDR3 is TGTGCCAGCCGTCGGGGGGGCTCCTACGAGCAGTACTTC. Protein product: CASRRGGSYEQYF.

The V call is TRBV9, the J call TRBJ2-5; D gene unclear. CDR1 and CDR2 (germline): SGDLS, YYNGEE. Trimming stripped 0 bases from V and 4 bases from J, with 10 bases between. There are 14 residues in the CDR3. DNA of the CDR3: TGTGCCAGCAGCGTAGCATTGAGTCGAGAGACCCAGTACTTC. This translates into CASSVALSRETQYF.

V is TRBV28 and J is TRBJ1-2; D gene uncertain. Germline V gene sequence: CDR1 MDHEN, CDR2 SYDVKM. The CDR3 is 13 amino acids. V was clipped by 5 bases and J by 7 bases, with 14 bases between them. The CDR3 region has the DNA TGTGCCAGCAGTGCGGAGGCCTTTGGTGGCTACACCTTC. Its protein is CASSAEAFGGYTF.

The rearrangement uses TRBV30 and TRBJ2-2; TRBD2 aligns across 10 bases. Germline loops: CDR1 GTSNPN, CDR2 SVGIG (reference sequence). The CDR3 totals 14 residues. The junction had 6 bases not matched to a gene; V was cut back by 5 bases and J by 6 bases. Written as DNA, the CDR3 is TGTGCCTGGCAATCTAGCGGGAGAGCCGGGGAGCTGTTTTTT. Translated: CAWQSSGRAGELFF.

The gene calls are TRBV7-9 and TRBJ1-5, with 10 bases aligning to TRBD1. The CDR3 loop spans 16 amino acids. Germline trimming cut 5 bases from V and 6 bases from J; bases unmatched to any gene: 10. CDR1 is SEHNR, CDR2 FQNEAQ, per germline (reference sequence). CDR3 DNA: TGTGCCAGCAGCGCGACAGGGGGCGGTGCACGTCAGCCCCAGCATTTT. Residues: CASSATGGGARQPQHF. The variable domain in full, completed from reference TRBV7-9 and TRBJ1-5, reads DTGVSQNPRHKITKRGQNVTFRCDPISEHNRLYWYRQTLGQGPEFLTYFQNEAQLEKSRLLSDRFSAERPKGSFSTLEIQRTEQGDSAMYLCASSATGGGARQPQHFGDGTRLSIL.

This clone has just a few counts. The chain joins TRBV7-2 to TRBJ2-7, with 10 bases identical to TRBD1. The CDR3 totals 15 residues. V dropped 5 bases and J dropped 3; count of bases not matched to a gene: 7. Germline CDR1 reads SGHTA; CDR2 reads FQGNSA. The CDR3 protein is CASSGGTGDLYEQYF. DNA for the CDR3: TGTGCCAGCAGCGGCGGGACAGGGGACCTCTACGAGCAGTACTTC.

This sequence joins TRBV2 and TRBJ2-7; 7 nucleotides match TRBD1. The V and J ends lost 4 bases and 2 bases, in that order; junction bases with no gene match: 11. The germline V gene encodes CDR1 SNHLY and CDR2 FYNNEI. This CDR3 has 16 amino acids. The CDR3 coding sequence is TGTGCCAGCAGTGCGCTCGGGACAGCCTCTACCTACGAGCAGTACTTC. Translating it yields CASSALGTASTYEQYF.

This chain uses TRBV7-2 with TRBJ1-3; 9 nucleotides line up with TRBD1. Per germline, CDR1 SGHTA and CDR2 FQGNSA. The V segment lost 0 bases and the J segment 4 bases; nucleotides outside the gene matches: 10. The CDR3 totals 18 residues. The DNA of the CDR3 is TGTGCCAGCAGCTTAGCTAATTTCGGGACAGGGTACGGAAACACCATATATTTT. Its translation: CASSLANFGTGYGNTIYF.

The chain employs TRBV7-2 and TRBJ1-5; D is unclear. V was shortened by 4 bases and J by 2 bases, with 9 bases between the two germline ends. Germline V CDR1 and CDR2: SGHTA, FQGNSA. This CDR3 is 14 amino acids long. The CDR3 is CASSSRTGNQPQHF. The CDR3 nucleotides are TGTGCCAGCAGCTCTCGAACGGGCAATCAGCCCCAGCATTTT.

This sequence joins TRBV10-3 and TRBJ2-7; 13 positions match TRBD2. Germline V gives CDR1 ENHRY, CDR2 SYGVKD. J lost 5 bases, V lost 0 bases, and 4 bases had no gene match. This CDR3 has 16 amino acids. Here the CDR3 reads CAISESRTSGSNEQYF. The CDR3 DNA reads TGTGCCATCAGTGAGTCACGGACTAGCGGGAGTAACGAGCAGTACTTC.

The chain links TRBV9 to TRBJ1-3, with D unclear. Germline assignment: CDR1 SGDLS and CDR2 YYNGEE. This CDR3 region has 14 residues. Trimming stripped 4 bases from V and 4 bases from J, with 12 bases between. The CDR3 nucleotides read TGTGCCAGCAGCTCCCGAGCGAACGGAAACACCATATATTTT. Translation: CASSSRANGNTIYF.

In DNA form, the CDR3 reads TGTGCCAGCAGCCCAATTCAAAAGCGGGAGCAGTTCTTC. Translated, it gives CASSPIQKREQFF. The V and J genes are TRBV11-2 and TRBJ2-1; D perhaps matches TRBD2 (5 bases). Germline-derived CDR1 and CDR2 are SGHAT and FQNNGV. V lost 5 bases and J lost 10, with 15 bases in between. The length of the CDR3 is 13 residues.

The chain uses TRBV5-4 and TRBJ2-7, with D perhaps TRBD1 (5 bases). The CDR3 is made up of 15 amino acids. With 4 bases removed from V and 2 bases from J, the gap between germline ends came to 16 bases. Germline CDR1 and CDR2: SGHNT and YYREEE (reference sequence). The chain's CDR3 is CASSSQGVPPYEQYF. The CDR3 DNA follows: TGTGCCAGCAGCAGCCAGGGCGTCCCTCCCTACGAGCAGTACTTC.

The chain joins TRBV7-9 to TRBJ1-1; no clear D gene. Germline CDR1 SEHNR, CDR2 FQNEAQ (reference sequence). The ends were cut back, 5 bases at V and 2 bases at J, with 12 bases in the middle. CDR3 length: 14 amino acids. The CDR3 coding sequence is TGTGCCAGCAGCCAGGCAGTGTTAAACACTGAAGCTTTCTTT. Encoded protein: CASSQAVLNTEAFF.

CDR3 sequence (DNA): TGTGCCAGCAGTCTAGGGGACAGGGTTTTTTCACCCCTCCACTTT. Its translation: CASSLGDRVFSPLHF. V and J are TRBV2 and TRBJ1-6; 9 positions match TRBD1. J gave up 9 bases and V 5 bases, and 8 bases lay outside the gene matches. Germline CDR1 SNHLY, CDR2 FYNNEI. The CDR3 spans 15 residues.

The rearrangement links TRBV5-1 to TRBJ2-1, with D hard to call. The CDR3 totals 14 residues. Germline loops: CDR1 SGHRS, CDR2 YFSETQ. V was pared by 0 bases and J by 4 bases, with 8 bases between. The DNA of the CDR3 is TGCGCCAGCAGCTTGGTCCAGGAATACAATGAGCAGTTCTTC. It encodes CASSLVQEYNEQFF.